The rows below give T cell receptor beta chains drawn from one sample of a study of blood T cell repertoires in COVID-19. Generated by immunoSEQ multiplex PCR, the TCRdb table keeps only in-frame clones and is missing some. The table has about 68,000 clones, 60% to 85% seen once. Sequencing was carried out using peripheral blood. The source is a human donor in a cohort sampled during active COVID-19. The CDR3 runs from the conserved cysteine through the conserved F or W. The D gene is left open where the match is weak. The listing skips clone size in some rows; elsewhere it reads once, few, many or a size class.

j_call,v_call,d_call,clone_size,cdr3_aa,cdr3_nt
TRBJ1-3,TRBV3-1/TRBV3-2,NA,NA,CASSQDLSSGNTIYF,TGTGCCAGCAGCCAAGATTTGAGCTCTGGAAACACCATATATTTT
TRBJ2-1,TRBV19,NA,NA,CASSIYGGEQFF,TGTGCCAGTAGTATCTACGGAGGGGAGCAGTTCTTC
TRBJ2-7,TRBV28,NA,NA,CASRRDRSSYEQYF,TGTGCCAGCAGGCGGGACCGTAGCTCCTACGAGCAGTACTTC
TRBJ1-5,TRBV5-6,TRBD1,NA,CASSLGETGYGQPQHF,TGTGCCAGCAGCTTGGGTGAGACAGGGTATGGGCAGCCCCAGCATTTT
TRBJ2-3,TRBV27,NA,NA,CASSFTAGPRYF,TGTGCCAGCAGTTTCACAGCGGGTCCCCGATATTTT
TRBJ2-5,TRBV6-6,TRBD1,NA,CASSPGTGMGETQYF,TGTGCCAGCAGTCCCGGGACAGGGATGGGGGAGACCCAGTACTTC
TRBJ2-2,TRBV2,TRBD2,NA,CASNPLAGGGGELFF,TGTGCCAGCAATCCGCTAGCGGGGGGAGGAGGGGAGCTGTTTTTT
TRBJ2-3,TRBV28,NA,NA,CASSFVNSGDTQYF,TGTGCCAGCAGTTTCGTAAACTCGGGAGATACGCAGTATTTT
TRBJ1-1,TRBV6-1,TRBD1,NA,CASSEDRAQAFF,TGTGCCAGCAGTGAGGACAGGGCACAAGCTTTCTTT
TRBJ2-7,TRBV6-6,TRBD1,NA,CASRPGTGVEQYF,TGTGCCAGCAGACCCGGGACAGGGGTCGAGCAGTACTTC
TRBJ2-3,TRBV10-1,NA,many,CASSSLASPDTQYF,TGCGCCAGCAGTTCTCTAGCTAGTCCAGATACGCAGTATTTT
TRBJ1-6,TRBV19,TRBD1,NA,CASSTGGRGSSPLHF,TGTGCCAGTTCGACAGGGGGAAGGGGAAGCTCACCCCTCCACTTT
TRBJ2-2,TRBV9,TRBD2,NA,CASGEGLANTGELFF,TGTGCCAGCGGAGAAGGACTAGCGAACACCGGGGAGCTGTTTTTT
TRBJ2-1,TRBV19,NA,NA,CASSIGSLNSYNEQFF,TGTGCCAGTAGTATAGGGAGCCTCAACTCCTACAATGAGCAGTTCTTC
TRBJ2-3,TRBV19,NA,NA,CASSIRGSDTQYF,TGTGCCAGTAGTATAAGGGGGTCAGATACGCAGTATTTT
TRBJ2-1,TRBV7-6,TRBD2,NA,CASRRTSGGSSYNEQFF,TGTGCCAGCAGACGGACTAGCGGGGGGTCCTCCTACAATGAGCAGTTCTTC
TRBJ1-4,TRBV5-1,NA,once,CASSLGGIGATNEKLFF,TGCGCCAGCAGCTTGGGGGGTATAGGGGCCACTAATGAAAAACTGTTTTTT
TRBJ1-3,TRBV19,NA,NA,CASSIATAGNTIYF,TGTGCCAGTAGTATCGCGACAGCGGGAAACACCATATATTTT
TRBJ2-7,TRBV28,TRBD2,NA,CASSLTAGGYEQYF,TGTGCCAGCAGTTTGACGGCGGGAGGCTACGAGCAGTACTTC
TRBJ2-3,TRBV4-1,TRBD2,NA,CASSQDRAGGLTDTQYF,TGCGCCAGCAGCCAAGATCGGGCGGGGGGCCTCACAGATACGCAGTATTTT